These 31 T cell receptor beta chains were sequenced from one sample in a study of T-cell reconstitution after alpha-beta-depleted transplantation in children. This sample's TCRbeta library carried unique molecular identifier barcodes. TCRdb independently ran MiXCR on the PCR reads; one entry per CDR3 protein. The profile shows about 510,000 distinct CDR3 sequences, 10% to 12% of them singletons. The source material was PBMCs, mostly from graft donor cells, sampled 180 days after TCRalphabeta/CD19-depleted stem cell transplant. These receptors all come from a female patient aged 2 to 10 who had a stem cell transplant for aplastic anemia, so the T cells may come from the graft donor.

J is TRBJ2-2 and V is TRBV2; tentative D call: TRBD2 (5 bases). V gave up 10 bases and J gave up 1 base, with 13 bases separating them. The CDR3 extends over 14 amino acids. CDR1 is SNHLY, CDR2 FYNNEI, per germline. CDR3 in amino acids: CANSISVNTGELFF. For the CDR3, the DNA is TGTGCCAACTCGATTAGCGTGAACACCGGGGAGCTGTTTTTT. Using reference TRBV2 and TRBJ2-2 for the parts outside the CDR3, the full variable domain is EPEVTQTPSHQVTQMGQEVILRCVPISNHLYFYWYRQILGQKVEFLVSFYNNEISEKSEIFDDQFSVERPDGSNFTLKIRSTKLEDSAMYFCANSISVNTGELFFGEGSRLTVL.

The chain joins TRBV6-2 or TRBV6-3 to TRBJ1-5; TRBD1 matches at 9 bases. Germline V gene lookup returns CDR1 MNHEY and CDR2 SVGEGT. There are 15 residues in the CDR3. V lost 7 bases to trimming and J lost 0 bases; unmatched junction nucleotides: 4. The CDR3 sequence is CASTWDRASNQPQHF. As DNA, the CDR3 is TGTGCCAGCACCTGGGACAGGGCTAGCAATCAGCCCCAGCATTTT.

This sequence joins TRBV28 and TRBJ2-2; D is perhaps TRBD1 (6 bases). CDR1 is MDHEN, CDR2 SYDVKM, per germline. The germline V and J ends were trimmed by 1 base and 6 bases, with 30 bases remaining between them. CDR3 length equals 21 residues. CDR3 residues: CASSLFPRDTPFRVVSGELFF. In DNA, the CDR3 is TGTGCCAGCAGTTTATTCCCCCGGGACACACCATTCCGCGTGGTCTCCGGGGAGCTGTTTTTT.

There are many counts of this clonotype. This chain connects TRBV29-1 to TRBJ2-2; the D gene is possibly TRBD1 (6 bases). Trimming removed 4 bases from V and 2 bases from J, with 14 bases in between. The CDR3 spans 15 residues. From germline, CDR1 is SQVTM and CDR2 ANQGSEA. The CDR3, as DNA: TGCAGCGTTGGAACAGGGTCGGGCAACACCGGGGAGCTGTTTTTT. Its protein product is CSVGTGSGNTGELFF.

The rearrangement links TRBV18 to TRBJ2-6; a possible D gene is TRBD1 (5 bases). Germline loops: CDR1 KGHSH, CDR2 LQKENI. Trimming left V 3 bases short and J 1 base short, with 10 bases between. This CDR3 has 16 residues. The CDR3 nucleotides read TGTGCCAGCTCACCTCTTTCAGGGTCTGGGGCCAACGTCCTGACTTTC. Amino acids: CASSPLSGSGANVLTF.

V is TRBV6-6 and J is TRBJ1-1; D gene ambiguous. This CDR3 is built from 13 residues. The V and J ends lost 5 bases and 11 bases respectively, with 18 bases between them. Germline CDR1 and CDR2: MNHNY and SVGAGI (reference sequence). The CDR3 DNA reads as TGTGCCAGCAGTATACGGAATCGTTTGGAGGCTTTCTTT. Protein: CASSIRNRLEAFF.

This clonotype was picked up many times. This chain uses TRBV5-1 with TRBJ1-2; 7 nucleotides line up with TRBD1. The V gene end was trimmed by 0 bases and the J gene end by 4 bases; junction bases not matched to a gene: 3. The CDR3 is 14 amino acids. CDR1 SGHRS and CDR2 YFSETQ come from the germline V gene. CDR3 DNA: TGCGCCAGCAGCTTGGACGGGACAGTCTATGGCTACACCTTC. It codes for CASSLDGTVYGYTF.

This clonotype showed up just a few times. This chain uses TRBV9 with TRBJ2-2; no clear D gene. This CDR3 is built from 16 residues. Germline V gene lookup returns CDR1 SGDLS and CDR2 YYNGEE. Trimming took off 7 bases at V and 0 bases at J, with 16 bases between the two ends. CDR3 amino acids: CASEDGPNANTGELFF. CDR3 in DNA: TGTGCCAGCGAGGATGGGCCCAACGCGAACACCGGGGAGCTGTTTTTT.

This clonotype was found a few times. The chain carries TRBV6-2 or TRBV6-3 and TRBJ2-7; D unresolved. There are 12 residues in the CDR3. Trimming shortened V by 0 bases and J by 2 bases, and 2 bases separated the two germline ends. Germline loops: CDR1 MNHEY, CDR2 SVGEGT. In DNA, the CDR3 is TGTGCCAGCAGTTACTCCCCCTACGAGCAGTACTTC. Its protein is CASSYSPYEQYF.

This clonotype was detected a few times. This sequence joins TRBV11-2 and TRBJ2-2; 8 nucleotides match TRBD2. The CDR3 covers 17 residues. Trimming cost V 2 bases and J 8 bases; bases outside gene matches: 13. CDR1 and CDR2 from the germline V gene are SGHAT and FQNNGV. CDR3 coding DNA: TGTGCCAGCAGCTTACGCCCTAGCGGGCCTAACGCGGGGGAGCTGTTTTTT. This sequence encodes CASSLRPSGPNAGELFF.

This clonotype was seen more than once but under ten times. The rearrangement joins TRBV12-3 or TRBV12-4 to TRBJ1-1; a possible D gene is TRBD1 (5 bases). The CDR3 spans 16 residues. The germline V and J ends were trimmed by 3 bases and 0 bases, with 14 bases remaining between them. The CDR3 DNA follows: TGTGCCAGCAGTTTTGTAGGGACGGTCATGAACACTGAAGCTTTCTTT. Translating it yields CASSFVGTVMNTEAFF.

This clonotype was found a few times. The chain is built from TRBV29-1 and TRBJ1-4; 9 nucleotides match TRBD1. CDR3 size: 13 residues. Trimming at V came to 7 bases and at J to 7 bases, leaving 7 bases not matched to a gene. CDR1 is SQVTM and CDR2 is ANQGSEA in the germline V gene. The CDR3 DNA sequence: TGCAGCGCGGCGGGACAGGGCGTTGAAAAACTGTTTTTT. Amino acid sequence: CSAAGQGVEKLFF.

This clonotype was seen only a few times. The gene calls are TRBV7-1 and TRBJ2-1; possible D gene TRBD1, 6 bases. TRBV7-1 is annotated as an ORF whose role is uncertain. V dropped 3 bases and J dropped 7 bases, with 37 bases sitting between them. This CDR3 is 22 amino acids long. The CDR3 nucleotides are TGTGCCAGCAGCTCCCCCGCGAGCGCCAGCGGAGGAAAAATGGGGGCTTTGAATGAGCAGTTCTTC. This encodes CASSSPASASGGKMGALNEQFF.

This clonotype was found a few times. The rearrangement joins TRBV28 to TRBJ2-4, with D uncertain. V gave up 6 bases and J gave up 0 bases, with 18 bases separating them. The length of the CDR3 is 17 residues. Germline CDR1 MDHEN, CDR2 SYDVKM. CDR3 in DNA: TGTGCCAGCAGCCCGACATCCGCCAACTTAGCCAAAAACATTCAGTACTTC. It specifies CASSPTSANLAKNIQYF.

The chain couples TRBV7-2 to TRBJ1-1; D not resolved. CDR1 is SGHTA and CDR2 is FQGNSA in the germline V gene. The CDR3 runs 15 residues. V lost 1 base and J lost 5, with 14 bases in between. The CDR3 sequence is CASSLVRGSWTEAFF. CDR3 DNA: TGTGCCAGCAGCTTAGTCCGGGGATCTTGGACTGAAGCTTTCTTT.

This clonotype was counted a few times. The CDR3 DNA is TGTGCCACCAGCAGGAGGCAGAGATACGGCGGCTACACCTTC. This gives the protein CATSRRQRYGGYTF. The chain combines TRBV15 with TRBJ1-2, with D unclear. CDR3 size: 14 residues. With 3 bases removed from V and 8 bases from J, the gap between germline ends came to 16 bases. The V gene's germline CDR1 is LNHNV and CDR2 YYDKDF (reference sequence).

In its sample, this clonotype was seen many times. V gene TRBV12-3 or TRBV12-4 combines with J gene TRBJ2-2; TRBD1 matches 7 bases. Trimming cost V 7 bases and J 2 bases; bases outside gene matches: 7. This CDR3 is 15 amino acids long. The CDR3 protein is CASKPGQANTGELFF. The CDR3 DNA reads TGTGCCAGCAAGCCCGGACAGGCTAACACCGGGGAGCTGTTTTTT.

The CDR3 sequence is CASSPGTSGLLNTGELFF. In nucleotides, the CDR3 is TGTGCCAGCAGCCCCGGGACTAGCGGCCTCCTTAACACCGGGGAGCTGTTTTTT. This chain joins TRBV12-3 or TRBV12-4 and TRBJ2-2; 11 bases are shared with TRBD2. The ends lost 6 bases at V and 2 bases at J; junction bases unmatched: 11. The CDR3 covers 18 residues.

This clonotype has only a few counts. The gene calls are TRBV7-2 and TRBJ2-7, with D maybe TRBD1 (6 bases). Germline V gene data show CDR1 as SGHTA and CDR2 as FQGNSA. The CDR3 length is 13 residues. V was clipped by 4 bases and J by 10 bases, with 17 bases between them. For the CDR3, the DNA is TGTGCCAGCAGCTGGGGGCCGGGACGGACACAGTACGTC. It codes for CASSWGPGRTQYV.

This clonotype came up a few times. The chain links TRBV4-1 to TRBJ1-4; 7 nucleotides line up with TRBD1. J was trimmed by 8 bases and V by 9 bases; bases with no gene match: 9. The germline V gene encodes CDR1 MGHRA and CDR2 YSYEKL. The CDR3 sequence is 13 residues long. The CDR3 DNA is TGCGCCAGTTCGACAGGGAGTACAGAAAAACTGTTTTTT. Translated, it gives CASSTGSTEKLFF.

This clonotype was seen more than once but under ten times. This chain uses TRBV28 with TRBJ1-5; the D gene is possibly TRBD1 (6 bases). V was shortened by 4 bases and J by 5 bases, with 12 bases between the two germline ends. Germline assignment: CDR1 MDHEN and CDR2 SYDVKM. The CDR3 has 14 amino acids. This CDR3 reads CASSSGGSYQPQHF. CDR3 nucleotides: TGTGCCAGCAGTTCGGGGGGCTCCTATCAGCCCCAGCATTTT.

The chain employs TRBV28 and TRBJ1-2; D is perhaps TRBD1 (5 bases). CDR3 length equals 12 residues. Trimming cost V 4 bases and J 8 bases, with 11 bases left between them. Germline V gene data show CDR1 as MDHEN and CDR2 as SYDVKM. The CDR3 bases are TGTGCCAGCAGTTCCGTTCGGGACGGCTACACCTTC. Translation: CASSSVRDGYTF.

The chain is built from TRBV7-2 and TRBJ2-7; 10 bases fit TRBD2. CDR1 is SGHTA, CDR2 FQGNSA, per germline. This CDR3 comprises 16 residues. The V and J ends lost 5 bases and 0 bases, in that order; junction bases with no gene match: 7. The CDR3 sequence is CASSRPLAGDSYEQYF. DNA for the CDR3: TGTGCCAGCAGCCGACCCCTAGCGGGGGACTCCTACGAGCAGTACTTC.

The V and J genes are TRBV5-5 and TRBJ1-5; TRBD1 matches at 9 bases. This CDR3 has 18 residues. CDR1 is SGHKS, CDR2 YYEKEE, per germline (reference sequence). The V gene end was trimmed by 3 bases and the J gene end by 2 bases; junction bases not matched to a gene: 12. The CDR3 reads CASSYRDRARGRNQPQHF. In DNA form, the CDR3 reads TGTGCCAGCAGCTACCGGGACAGGGCGCGTGGGCGCAATCAGCCCCAGCATTTT.

A few counts support this clonotype. This rearrangement joins TRBV24-1 to TRBJ2-1; no reliable D call. The CDR3 is 14 residues long. Trimming removed 5 bases from V and 0 bases from J, with 7 bases in between. Per the germline V gene, CDR1 is KGHDR and CDR2 is SFDVKD. The CDR3 loop reads CATSGRLSYNEQFF. CDR3 coding DNA: TGTGCCACCAGTGGACGCCTCTCCTACAATGAGCAGTTCTTC.

The chain combines TRBV12-3 or TRBV12-4 with TRBJ1-2; a possible D gene is TRBD1 (6 bases). Trimming cost V 0 bases and J 0 bases, with 11 bases left between them. There are 16 residues in the CDR3. The CDR3 protein is CASSLAGQLANYGYTF. For the CDR3, the DNA is TGTGCCAGCAGTTTAGCCGGACAGTTAGCTAACTATGGCTACACCTTC.

This clonotype came up a few times. The rearrangement uses TRBV12-3 or TRBV12-4 and TRBJ1-6; D is undetermined. CDR3 length: 12 residues. Trimming cost V 3 bases and J 13 bases, with 10 bases left between them. The CDR3: CASSFIPYPLHF. The CDR3 region has the DNA TGTGCCAGCAGTTTTATCCCATATCCCCTCCACTTT.

The DNA for the CDR3 is TGCGCCAGCAGCGTAGGATATCGAGACAGGGGAGGCTCAGATACGCAGTATTTT. Amino acids: CASSVGYRDRGGSDTQYF. The gene calls are TRBV5-1 and TRBJ2-3; TRBD1 agrees at 8 bases. With V trimmed by 4 bases and J by 4 bases, 17 bases remained unmatched. Germline CDR1 reads SGHRS; CDR2 reads YFSETQ. The CDR3 length is 18 residues.

This clonotype was detected only a few times. The rearrangement links TRBV5-1 to TRBJ2-7; D unresolved. The V end was cut by 0 bases, the J end by 6 bases, with 13 bases between. The CDR3 sequence is 14 residues long. Per the germline V gene, CDR1 is SGHRS and CDR2 is YFSETQ. The CDR3 nucleotides are TGCGCCAGCAGCTTGGAGGGTGGGTGGCGCGAGCAGTACTTC. Amino acid sequence: CASSLEGGWREQYF.

In this sample, this clonotype turned up many times. This chain links TRBV28 with TRBJ1-2; no clear D gene. CDR1 and CDR2 (germline): MDHEN, SYDVKM. V lost 5 bases and J lost 7, with 8 bases in between. This CDR3 spans 11 amino acids. CDR3 region: CASSESAGYTF. DNA of the CDR3: TGTGCCAGCAGTGAAAGTGCTGGCTACACCTTC.

V usage is TRBV4-2 and J usage is TRBJ2-1; 7 bases map to TRBD1. CDR1 is LGHNA, CDR2 YNFKEQ, per germline. With V trimmed by 1 base and J by 15 bases, 18 bases remained unmatched. The length of the CDR3 is 16 residues. The CDR3 spells CASSQVEHDRAKRLFF. CDR3 coding DNA: TGTGCCAGCAGCCAAGTCGAACATGACAGGGCGAAGCGGCTGTTCTTC.